The sequence of this TCR beta chain was determined in a study of T cell responses to AZD1222 COVID-19 vaccine. General study points: Baseline serology detected seropositivity in only a handful of AZD1222 recipients. Unmutated variant regions are reportedly targeted by nearly half of spike-specific TCRs.

Profiling relied on immunoSEQ multiplex PCR, and the TCRdb table lists in-frame clones only, not all of them. The sample has 140,000 or so clones, roughly 89% seen once. The germline CDR1 and CDR2 sequences are SEHNR and FQNEAQ (reference sequence). The CDR3 loop spans 15 amino acids. After removal of 5 bases from V and 7 bases from J, the junction contained 9 bases not matched to a gene. Turning to this clone: Its specificity is not known.

The source of this sequence is an adult who received the AZD1222 COVID-19 vaccine. The sample in question was peripheral blood, obtained 28 days after the second AZD1222 dose. The chain uses TRBV7-9 and TRBJ1-4; 8 bases match TRBD1. CDR3 region: CASSPLTGESEKLFF. CDR3 nucleotides: TGTGCCAGCAGCCCCCTGACAGGGGAAAGTGAAAAACTGTTTTTT.